The text below deals with one T cell receptor beta chain. The data originate from a study of T cells in Graves' hyperthyroidism and ophthalmopathy. From RNA transcripts, TCR beta CDR3 regions were amplified. Researchers ran a first-round RT-PCR on the TCR CDR3 using the HTBI primer set. TCRdb independently ran MiXCR on the multiplex PCR reads; one entry per CDR3 protein. Among under 250,000 distinct CDR3 sequences, more than 20% were seen once, and the ten largest hold about 40%. Diagnosing involved the use of clinical symptoms, serum thyroxine and TRAb, thyroid ultrasound and orbital computed tomography. V lost 0 bases and J lost 5, with 7 bases in between. In germline, CDR1 is LNHDA, CDR2 SQIVND (reference sequence). The CDR3 consists of 14 residues.

The TCR sequence derives from a woman aged 35 to 49 with Graves' ophthalmopathy. Sequencing was done on a sample of blood. The chain combines TRBV19 with TRBJ2-2, with D possibly matching TRBD1 (6 bases). The CDR3, as DNA: TGTGCCAGTAGTATAGATGACAGGACCGGGGAGCTGTTTTTT. Protein product: CASSIDDRTGELFF.